This passage covers 18 T cell receptor beta chains from one sample sequenced in a study of lymphopenia after photon versus proton radiotherapy. The data were produced by immunoSEQ multiplex PCR, yet TCRdb's version contains in-frame clones alone and is incomplete. This sample has 30,000 to 35,000 clones, with roughly nine tenths found just once. This specimen consisted of peripheral blood, obtained from a patient treated with proton-based radiotherapy. Receptors were obtained from a woman aged 70-85 years with pancreatic cancer. Some clones in this sample may be carry-over from other donors' samples.

This chain connects TRBV10-2 to TRBJ1-5; D is uncertain. CDR3 size: 13 residues. Trimming cost V 3 bases and J 0 bases, with 3 bases left between them. CDR1 is WSHSY and CDR2 is SAAADI in the germline V gene. The CDR3 is CASSESSNQPQHF. The CDR3, as DNA: TGCGCCAGCAGTGAATCTAGCAATCAGCCCCAGCATTTT.

The rearrangement links TRBV29-1 to TRBJ2-1; TRBD1 matches at 8 bases. In germline, CDR1 is SQVTM, CDR2 ANQGSEA. This CDR3 is built from 13 residues. V trimming: 3 bases; J trimming: 6 bases; junction bases outside the gene matches: 4. CDR3 DNA: TGCAGCGTTGACCAGGGGGCCAGCAATGAGCAGTTCTTC. Its protein product is CSVDQGASNEQFF.

This rearrangement joins TRBV19 to TRBJ2-2; 9 bases map to TRBD1. The CDR3 has 15 amino acids. Germline CDR1 and CDR2: LNHDA and SQIVND (reference sequence). J was trimmed by 2 bases and V by 5 bases; bases with no gene match: 3. CDR3 nucleotides: TGTGCCAGTAGTGTGACAGGGGGAAACACCGGGGAGCTGTTTTTT. Its protein is CASSVTGGNTGELFF.

V is TRBV19 and J is TRBJ2-2; D ambiguous. This CDR3 is built from 15 residues. Germline CDR1 and CDR2: LNHDA and SQIVND (reference sequence). Trimming removed 5 bases at V and 0 bases at J, with 10 bases between. For the CDR3, the DNA is TGTGCCAGTAGTCTGTTAGCCCCGAACACCGGGGAGCTGTTTTTT. It encodes CASSLLAPNTGELFF. The full variable domain, rest sourced from reference TRBV19 and TRBJ2-2, is DGGITQSPKYLFRKEGQNVTLSCEQNLNHDAMYWYRQDPGQGLRLIYYSQIVNDFQKGDIAEGYSVSREKKESFPLTVTSAQKNPTAFYLCASSLLAPNTGELFFGEGSRLTVL.

The gene calls are TRBV11-3 and TRBJ2-7, with D uncertain. The germline gives CDR1 SGHNT, CDR2 YENEEA. There are 11 residues in the CDR3. The V end lost 5 bases, the J end lost 3 bases, and 5 bases lay between the germline ends. The CDR3 sequence: CASSTVYEQYF. The CDR3 DNA reads as TGTGCCAGCAGCACAGTCTACGAGCAGTACTTC.

The chain recombines TRBV6-6 with TRBJ1-5; perhaps TRBD1 as D (6 bases). V lost 7 bases and J lost 3, with 10 bases in between. The length of the CDR3 is 13 residues. Per germline, CDR1 MNHNY and CDR2 SVGAGI (reference sequence). CDR3 coding DNA: TGTGCCAGCAAAACAGGGATCAATCAGCCCCAGCATTTT. It encodes CASKTGINQPQHF.

The chain uses TRBV10-1 and TRBJ2-3; TRBD2 matches 8 bases. The germline CDR1 and CDR2 sequences are WNHNN and SYGVQD (reference sequence). The length of the CDR3 is 17 residues. V lost 3 bases, J lost 0 bases, and 8 bases stayed unmatched. CDR3 loop: CASSEAGVRWSTDTQYF. In DNA form, the CDR3 reads TGCGCCAGCAGTGAAGCGGGAGTTCGATGGAGCACAGATACGCAGTATTTT.

The V gene is TRBV5-1, the J gene TRBJ2-1, with 8 positions matching TRBD2. With V trimmed by 4 bases and J by 3 bases, 12 bases remained unmatched. Germline V gene sequence: CDR1 SGHRS, CDR2 YFSETQ. The CDR3 contains 17 residues. The CDR3 sequence: CASSHPAGGRVYNEQFF. The CDR3 nucleotides read TGCGCCAGCAGCCATCCCGCGGGAGGAAGGGTCTACAATGAGCAGTTCTTC.

The rearrangement links TRBV18 to TRBJ1-6, with 11 nucleotides matching TRBD1. V gave up 2 bases and J gave up 7 bases; unmatched junction bases: 4. Germline values: CDR1 KGHSH, CDR2 LQKENI. There are 16 residues in the CDR3. CDR3 residues: CASSPSGQGENSPLHF. The CDR3 region has the DNA TGTGCCAGCTCACCATCGGGACAGGGGGAAAATTCACCCCTCCACTTT.

The J gene is TRBJ1-1, the V gene TRBV30, with 9 nucleotides matching TRBD1. Germline-derived CDR1 and CDR2 are GTSNPN and SVGIG (reference sequence). V gave up 0 bases and J gave up 4 bases; unmatched junction bases: 3. This CDR3 spans 14 amino acids. The CDR3, as DNA: TGTGCCTGGAGTGTAGGACAGGGGTCCACTGAAGCTTTCTTT. Translation gives CAWSVGQGSTEAFF.

The table lists this clone with a count of one. J is TRBJ1-6 and V is TRBV28; D is possibly TRBD1 (5 bases). Trimming left V 1 base short and J 7 bases short, with 11 bases between. CDR1 MDHEN and CDR2 SYDVKM come from the germline V gene. The CDR3 runs to 15 residues. CDR3 nucleotides: TGTGCCAGCAGTTTATATGGCTGGGACAATTCACCCCTCCACTTT. Translated: CASSLYGWDNSPLHF. The full variable domain, completed using reference TRBV28 and TRBJ1-6, is DVKVTQSSRYLVKRTGEKVFLECVQDMDHENMFWYRQDPGLGLRLIYFSYDVKMKEKGDIPEGYSVSREKKERFSLILESASTNQTSMYLCASSLYGWDNSPLHFGNGTRLTVT.

CDR3 amino acids: CASSLIAGAEQFF. The CDR3 DNA is TGTGCCAGCAGCTTGATCGCGGGTGCTGAGCAGTTCTTC. V gene TRBV7-9 combines with J gene TRBJ2-1, with a tentative D call TRBD2 (5 bases). The CDR3 spans 13 residues. The germline V and J ends were trimmed by 3 bases and 9 bases, with 12 bases remaining between them. Germline lookup yields CDR1 SEHNR and CDR2 FQNEAQ (reference sequence).

Points on this clone: At the DNA level, this CDR3 is encoded by other sequences in the same sample as well. The chain couples TRBV7-6 to TRBJ2-7; 8 bases match TRBD2. J was trimmed by 3 bases and V by 1 base; bases with no gene match: 5. The germline CDR1 and CDR2 sequences are SGHVS and FNYEAQ. The CDR3 contains 15 residues. CDR3 bases: TGTGCCAGCAGCTTAGGGGCGGGGGGTCTCTACGAGCAGTACTTC. This gives the protein CASSLGAGGLYEQYF.

The chain recombines TRBV19 with TRBJ1-1; 9 bases are a match to TRBD1. Trimming at V came to 7 bases and at J to 6 bases, leaving 6 bases not matched to a gene. Per the germline V gene, CDR1 is LNHDA and CDR2 is SQIVND (reference sequence). The CDR3 runs to 13 residues. The CDR3 coding sequence is TGTGCCAGTATTAAGACAGGGGGATCTGAAGCTTTCTTT. The encoded protein is CASIKTGGSEAFF.

This rearrangement joins TRBV6-1 to TRBJ2-7, with 10 bases that match TRBD2. The DNA end is more similar to TRBJ2-5, so the J call may be wrong. Germline CDR1 MNHNS, CDR2 SASEGT. The length of the CDR3 is 12 residues. For the CDR3, the DNA is TGTGCCAGCGTAGTAGCGGGAGGGACCCAGTACTTC. Amino acids: CASVVAGGTQYF.

Only one count was recorded for this clone. The rearrangement uses TRBV7-2 and TRBJ1-1; 7 positions agree with TRBD1. CDR3 length: 15 amino acids. J lost 3 bases, V lost 5 bases, and 9 bases had no gene match. CDR1 SGHTA and CDR2 FQGNSA come from the germline V gene. DNA of the CDR3: TGTGCCAGCAGCGCAAACAGGGGAGGGTACACTGAAGCTTTCTTT. Translated: CASSANRGGYTEAFF.

The rearrangement uses TRBV5-1 and TRBJ2-7; 7 bases agree with TRBD1. CDR1 and CDR2 from the germline V gene are SGHRS and YFSETQ. Unmatched junction bases numbered 5, after V lost 2 bases and J lost 3 bases. The CDR3 has 14 residues. CDR3 protein: CASSFRDSFYEQYF. In DNA form, the CDR3 reads TGCGCCAGCAGCTTTCGGGACAGCTTCTACGAGCAGTACTTC.

The rearrangement uses TRBV27 and TRBJ2-4; 11 bases fit TRBD1. CDR3 length equals 14 residues. Germline-derived CDR1 and CDR2 are MNHEY and SMNVEV (reference sequence). V shed 5 bases and J 6 bases; nucleotides not matched to a gene: 3. As DNA, the CDR3 is TGTGCCAGCAGTCGGACAGGGGGCGGAAACATTCAGTACTTC. Translation gives CASSRTGGGNIQYF.